This TCR beta chain was recorded in a study of STAT5B mutations in CD4+ large granular lymphocyte leukemia. The wider study: The CDR3 'QG' motif was associated with a particular HLA allele among healthy donors.

Germline V gene sequence: CDR1 SGHTA, CDR2 FQGNSA. This CDR3 comprises 12 residues. Losses at the gene ends were 4 bases for V and 9 bases for J; bases not matched to a gene: 2. Study results and limitations: Without putative leukemic clones, patient CD4-sorted repertoires remained more clonal than healthy CD4+ repertoires. 25% of private leukemic clonotypes occurred rarely in other patients' non-leukemic repertoires.

To note about this clone: Its matching antigen is unknown.

Some clones are missing from TCRdb's copy, which holds only in-frame ones; the method was immunoSEQ multiplex PCR. The sample has just under 35,000 clones; 68% are singletons. The specimen was CD4+ T cells from blood buffy coats. The rearrangement links TRBV7-2 to TRBJ2-3; 9 nucleotides match TRBD2. The sequence was collected from a human donor in good health. The CDR3 bases are TGTGCCAGCAGCTCGGGACTAGCCACGCAGTATTTT. Translation gives CASSSGLATQYF.